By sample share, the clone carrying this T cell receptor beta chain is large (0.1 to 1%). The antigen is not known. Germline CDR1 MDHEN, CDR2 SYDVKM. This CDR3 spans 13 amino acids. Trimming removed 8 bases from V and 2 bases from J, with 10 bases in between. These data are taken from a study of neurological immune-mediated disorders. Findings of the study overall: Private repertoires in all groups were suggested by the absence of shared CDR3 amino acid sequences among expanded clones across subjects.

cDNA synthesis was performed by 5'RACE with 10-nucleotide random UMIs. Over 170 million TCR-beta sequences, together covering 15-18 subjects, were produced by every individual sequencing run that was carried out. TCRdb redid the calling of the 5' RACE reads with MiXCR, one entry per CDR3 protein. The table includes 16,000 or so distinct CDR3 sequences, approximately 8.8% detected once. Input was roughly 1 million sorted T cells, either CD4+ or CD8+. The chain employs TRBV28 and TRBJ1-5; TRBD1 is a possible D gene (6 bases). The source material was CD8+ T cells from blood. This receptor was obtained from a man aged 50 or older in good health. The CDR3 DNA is TGTGCCAGCCAATACAGGGGCAATCAGCCCCAGCATTTT. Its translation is CASQYRGNQPQHF.